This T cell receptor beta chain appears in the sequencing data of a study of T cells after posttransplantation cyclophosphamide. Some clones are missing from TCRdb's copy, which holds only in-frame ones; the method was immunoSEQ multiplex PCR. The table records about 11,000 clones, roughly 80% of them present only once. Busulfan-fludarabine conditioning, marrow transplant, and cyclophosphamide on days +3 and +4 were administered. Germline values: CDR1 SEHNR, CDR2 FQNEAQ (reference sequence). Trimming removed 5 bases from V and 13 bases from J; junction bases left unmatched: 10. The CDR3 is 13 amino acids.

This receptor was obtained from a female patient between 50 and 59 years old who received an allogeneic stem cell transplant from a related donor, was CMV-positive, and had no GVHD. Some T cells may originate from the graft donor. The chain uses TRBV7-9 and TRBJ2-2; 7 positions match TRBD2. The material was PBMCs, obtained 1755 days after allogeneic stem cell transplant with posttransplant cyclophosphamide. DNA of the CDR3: TGTGCCAGCAGCCCGAGCGGGACCTACGGGCTGTTTTTT. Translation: CASSPSGTYGLFF.